This record covers a single T cell receptor beta chain. These data belong to a study of graft-versus-host responses after intestinal transplantation. Findings of the study overall: GvH clones were identified in recipient marrow, with some first appearing in ileum or blood.

The method was immunoSEQ multiplex PCR; TCRdb's version includes in-frame clones alone and lacks a portion of them. Among about 8,200 clones listed, about 30% were seen once. The V segment lost 4 bases and the J segment 0 bases; nucleotides outside the gene matches: 7. The germline CDR1 and CDR2 sequences are SEHNR and FQNEAQ (reference sequence). The CDR3 sequence is 16 residues long. The sample here was alloreactive CD4+ T cells from a mixed lymphocyte reaction culture, taken before intestinal transplant. Subset: CFSE-low proliferating T cells sorted from roughly six-day pre-transplant mixed lymphocyte reaction (GvH or HvG direction). The gene calls are TRBV7-9 and TRBJ2-3; 7 bases align to TRBD2. The receptor's source is a human patient who received an intestinal transplant. The CDR3 DNA follows: TGTGCCAGCAGCTCCCTACTAGCGTTTAGCACAGATACGCAGTATTTT. Encoded protein: CASSSLLAFSTDTQYF.